This TCR beta chain is drawn from a study of blood T cell repertoires in COVID-19. Study details: T cells, B-cell-depleted T cells, or PBMCs provided the cDNA or gDNA that served as material.

Generated by immunoSEQ multiplex PCR, the TCRdb table keeps only in-frame clones and is missing some. The sample consists of under 75,000 clones, about nine tenths of them appearing once. CDR3 size: 14 residues. V gave up 6 bases and J gave up 7 bases; unmatched junction bases: 8. Germline V gene data show CDR1 as ENHRY and CDR2 as SYGVKD. The specimen sequenced was peripheral blood. The TCR originated in a young man with acute or convalescent COVID-19. The chain recombines TRBV10-3 with TRBJ2-2, with TRBD1 identical over 7 bases. In DNA form, the CDR3 reads TGTGCCATCAGGCCACAGGGGCTGGACGGGGAGCTGTTTTTT. Its translation: CAIRPQGLDGELFF.